A selection of T cell receptor beta chains follows, all from one sample in a study of T cells in Graves' hyperthyroidism and ophthalmopathy. TCRdb ran MiXCR on the multiplex PCR reads and lists one entry per CDR3 protein. In the table there are fewer than 500,000 distinct CDR3 sequences, around an eighth of which are singletons. The specimen sequenced was blood. The receptors stem from a man between 25 and 39 years old with Graves' hyperthyroidism that later progressed to Graves' ophthalmopathy. The CDR3 runs from the conserved cysteine through the conserved F or W. A D gene is named only where the DNA matches it firmly. Clone size is stated in some rows and not others, as once, few, many or a class when expanded.

J,length,D,size,V,CDR3,DNA
TRBJ2-3,13,TRBD1,NA,TRBV29-1,CSVRDSSTDTQYF,TGCAGCGTTCGGGACAGCTCCACAGATACGCAGTATTTT
TRBJ1-1,14,NA,many,TRBV28,CASSEQHSNTEAFF,TGTGCCAGCAGTGAACAGCACTCGAACACTGAAGCTTTCTTT
TRBJ1-5,15,TRBD1,NA,TRBV7-9,CASSSSGTGNQPQHF,TGTGCCAGCAGCTCTTCCGGGACAGGGAATCAGCCCCAGCATTTT
TRBJ1-4,19,NA,many,TRBV7-8,CASSFPPFAQGATNEKLFF,TGTGCCAGCAGCTTTCCCCCGTTTGCCCAGGGTGCAACTAATGAAAAACTGTTTTTT
TRBJ1-1,13,TRBD1,many,TRBV12-3/TRBV12-4,CASRAGTGYGAFF,TGTGCCAGCAGGGCCGGGACAGGGTATGGAGCTTTCTTT
TRBJ1-2,13,NA,NA,TRBV12-3/TRBV12-4,CASSSQGVESYTF,TGTGCCAGCAGTTCTCAAGGTGTAGAGAGCTACACCTTC
TRBJ2-1,13,TRBD2,many,TRBV2,CATRTSGYNEQFF,TGTGCCACCAGGACTAGCGGCTACAATGAGCAGTTCTTC
TRBJ2-1,18,TRBD2,few,TRBV24-1,CATSDLRPREGSYNEQFF,TGTGCCACCAGTGATTTGCGTCCCAGGGAGGGATCCTACAATGAGCAGTTCTTC
TRBJ2-7,14,TRBD2,many,TRBV2,CASSDGTTPYEQYF,TGTGCCAGCAGTGATGGGACTACGCCCTACGAGCAGTACTTC
TRBJ1-3,17,TRBD1,few,TRBV18,CASSPMTGASSGNTIYF,TGTGCCAGCTCACCGATGACAGGGGCCAGCTCTGGAAACACCATATATTTT
TRBJ2-5,14,TRBD1,NA,TRBV6-2/TRBV6-3,CASRDRGYQETQYF,TGTGCCAGCAGGGACAGGGGATACCAAGAGACCCAGTACTTC
TRBJ2-1,13,NA,many,TRBV7-2,CASSPWPYNEQFF,TGTGCCAGCAGCCCCTGGCCCTACAATGAGCAGTTCTTC
TRBJ2-1,13,TRBD1,NA,TRBV27,CASSATGGYEQFF,TGTGCCAGCAGTGCCACAGGGGGCTATGAGCAGTTCTTC
TRBJ2-1,17,TRBD2,NA,TRBV2,CASSRVAGGRGPNEQFF,TGTGCCAGCAGTAGGGTAGCGGGGGGCCGGGGCCCCAATGAGCAGTTCTTC
TRBJ1-6,14,NA,many,TRBV12-3/TRBV12-4,CASTGTGRNSPLHF,TGTGCCAGCACGGGTACAGGGAGGAATTCACCCCTCCACTTT
TRBJ2-4,16,NA,few,TRBV5-1,CASSLRGDVSKNIQYF,TGCGCCAGCAGCTTAAGGGGGGATGTCTCCAAAAACATTCAGTACTTC
TRBJ1-2,11,NA,many,TRBV13,CASTDGYGYTF,TGTGCCAGCACTGATGGCTATGGCTACACCTTC
TRBJ2-5,12,NA,NA,TRBV27,CASTGVGETQYF,TGTGCCAGCACGGGGGTAGGGGAGACCCAGTACTTC
TRBJ1-1,15,TRBD1,many,TRBV7-2,CASSPPRTGLTEAFF,TGTGCCAGCAGCCCCCCCAGGACAGGGCTCACTGAAGCTTTCTTT
TRBJ2-3,14,NA,many,TRBV20-1,CSARIRDRTDTQYF,TGCAGTGCTAGGATTCGGGACCGCACAGATACGCAGTATTTT
TRBJ2-1,15,NA,few,TRBV5-1,CASTPGGGSYNEQFF,TGCGCCAGCACCCCAGGAGGGGGCTCCTACAATGAGCAGTTCTTC
TRBJ2-1,14,TRBD2,NA,TRBV5-4,CASSLASGGDEQFF,TGTGCCAGCAGCTTGGCAAGCGGGGGGGATGAGCAGTTCTTC
TRBJ1-2,11,NA,many,TRBV9,CASSEGSGYTF,TGTGCCAGCAGCGAAGGATCTGGCTACACCTTC
TRBJ1-1,15,TRBD1,few,TRBV19,CASSPQTGIVPEAFF,TGTGCCAGTAGCCCCCAGACAGGGATCGTTCCTGAAGCTTTCTTT
TRBJ2-3,10,NA,NA,TRBV12-3/TRBV12-4,CAIVPDTQYF,TGTGCTATAGTCCCAGATACGCAGTATTTT
TRBJ1-6,16,NA,NA,TRBV7-2,CASSLKAASINSPLHF,TGTGCCAGCAGCTTAAAAGCTGCTTCAATTAATTCACCCCTCCACTTT
TRBJ2-1,13,NA,many,TRBV11-2,CASSLEEGVEQFF,TGTGCCAGCAGCTTAGAGGAAGGGGTTGAGCAGTTCTTC
TRBJ1-1,14,NA,NA,TRBV12-3/TRBV12-4,CASKGDRVGSEAFF,TGTGCCAGCAAGGGGGACCGCGTAGGTTCTGAAGCTTTCTTT
TRBJ2-2,14,NA,NA,TRBV7-9,CASSFRQTTGELFF,TGTGCCAGCAGCTTCCGACAGACCACCGGGGAGCTGTTTTTT